Presented here are 18 T cell receptor beta chains from one specimen sequenced in a study of T cells after yellow fever vaccination. TCRdb recomputed calls from the 5' RACE reads with MiXCR, one row per CDR3 protein. The table lists around 70,000 distinct CDR3 sequences, approximately 7% of them singletons. The source was CD8+ T cells sorted from PBMCs, collected around 5 days after the first yellow fever vaccination. The receptors stem from a young man who received the YFV17D yellow fever vaccine.

This clonotype was seen at least ten times. The J gene is TRBJ2-2, the V gene TRBV3-1; no definite D call. The V and J ends lost 5 bases and 3 bases respectively, with 13 bases between them. The length of the CDR3 is 15 residues. Germline CDR1 is LGHDT and CDR2 is YNNKEL (reference sequence). The CDR3 region has the DNA TGTGCCAGCAGCGGAGACAATTTTGACACCGGGGAGCTGTTTTTT. Translating it yields CASSGDNFDTGELFF.

This chain connects TRBV5-1 to TRBJ2-2; D not certain. Germline V CDR1 and CDR2: SGHRS, YFSETQ. V was trimmed by 6 bases and J by 5 bases, leaving 5 bases between them. This CDR3 is built from 11 residues. CDR3: CASTWTGELFF. Here the CDR3 DNA reads TGCGCCAGCACATGGACCGGGGAGCTGTTTTTT.

This clonotype has only a few counts. V gene TRBV27 combines with J gene TRBJ2-1; unclear D gene. Germline V gene lookup returns CDR1 MNHEY and CDR2 SMNVEV (reference sequence). Trimming took 0 bases from V and 6 from J, leaving 3 bases between them. This CDR3 is built from 12 residues. The CDR3 region has the DNA TGTGCCAGCAGTTTATCGCGCAATGAGCAGTTCTTC. Translating it yields CASSLSRNEQFF.

The CDR3 nucleotides read TGCGCCAGCAGCACCGGCACGATGGAAGAGACCCAGTACTTC. Protein: CASSTGTMEETQYF. The V call is TRBV5-1, the J call TRBJ2-5; D is uncertain. CDR3 length: 14 amino acids. The V and J ends lost 4 bases and 3 bases respectively, with 13 bases between them. The V gene's germline CDR1 is SGHRS and CDR2 YFSETQ. The full variable domain, completed using reference TRBV5-1 and TRBJ2-5, is KAGVTQTPRYLIKTRGQQVTLSCSPISGHRSVSWYQQTPGQGLQFLFEYFSETQRNKGNFPGRFSGRQFSNSRSEMNVSTLELGDSALYLCASSTGTMEETQYFGPGTRLLVL.

This clonotype was found many times. This rearrangement joins TRBV7-2 to TRBJ1-1; D uncertain. Between the trimmed V and J ends, which lost 2 bases and 5 bases, there was a span of 6 bases. This CDR3 has 12 amino acids. CDR1 and CDR2 (germline): SGHTA, FQGNSA. As DNA, the CDR3 is TGTGCCAGCAGCTTACGTTTGACTGAAGCTTTCTTT. Its translation: CASSLRLTEAFF.

Only a few counts were recorded for this clonotype. This CDR3 is CSAPGLLDTQYF. In DNA form, the CDR3 reads TGCAGTGCTCCCGGACTGTTAGATACGCAGTATTTT. The V call is TRBV20-1, the J call TRBJ2-3; perhaps TRBD2 as D (5 bases). V gave up 5 bases and J gave up 5 bases, with 11 bases separating them. The CDR3 is made up of 12 amino acids. CDR1 is DFQATT, CDR2 SNEGSKA, per germline (reference sequence).

There are many counts of this clonotype. V gene TRBV12-3 or TRBV12-4 combines with J gene TRBJ1-5; D is unresolved. Trimming removed 6 bases at V and 3 bases at J, with 12 bases between. The CDR3 is 14 amino acids. CDR3 bases: TGTGCCAGCAGGCGATCGGGGTTCAATCAGCCCCAGCATTTT. Translated: CASRRSGFNQPQHF.

This clonotype was counted at least ten times. A clone one base away is much larger, so this may be a read error. This chain links TRBV12-3 or TRBV12-4 with TRBJ2-3; no reliable D call. The CDR3 covers 11 residues. The ends were cut back, 5 bases at V and 3 bases at J, with 3 bases in the middle. CDR3 sequence: CASSVTDTQYF. CDR3 in DNA: TGTGCCAGCAGTGTAACAGATACGCAGTATTTT.

Turning to this clonotype: This sequence may be a read error, since a much larger clone differs from it by one base. The chain combines TRBV2 with TRBJ2-1; 8 nucleotides line up with TRBD2. V lost 2 bases and J lost 7; bases outside the gene matches: 7. The CDR3 covers 15 residues. Germline CDR1 SNHLY, CDR2 FYNNEI. CDR3: CASSELSGVQNEQFF. As DNA, the CDR3 is TGTGCCAGCAGTGAACTTAGCGGGGTACAGAATGAGCAGTTCTTC.

This clonotype turned up a few times. J is TRBJ2-1 and V is TRBV19; the match to TRBD2 covers 12 bases. Trimming removed 10 bases from V and 6 bases from J; junction bases left unmatched: 4. The CDR3 loop spans 13 amino acids. CDR1 and CDR2 (germline): LNHDA, SQIVND (reference sequence). The CDR3 region is CATRLAGANEQFF. The DNA of the CDR3 is TGTGCCACCAGACTAGCGGGGGCCAATGAGCAGTTCTTC.

Ten or more counts support this clonotype. This chain connects TRBV4-1 to TRBJ2-7; 7 bases align to TRBD2. Germline CDR1 is MGHRA and CDR2 is YSYEKL. V dropped 4 bases and J dropped 4; count of bases not matched to a gene: 7. There are 14 residues in the CDR3. The CDR3 spells CASSPSPGGYEQYV. The CDR3 nucleotides read TGCGCCAGCAGCCCCAGTCCCGGGGGGTACGAGCAGTACGTC.

V usage is TRBV6-1 and J usage is TRBJ2-5; TRBD2 aligns across 9 bases. From germline, CDR1 is MNHNS and CDR2 SASEGT. CDR3 size: 17 residues. V was pared by 1 base and J by 5 bases, with 11 bases of the junction left unmatched. In DNA form, the CDR3 reads TGTGCCAGCAGTGAAGTGGTAGCGGGGGCTGCGGGTGAGACCCAGTACTTC. Translating gives CASSEVVAGAAGETQYF.

This clonotype was detected ten times or more. V gene TRBV5-1 combines with J gene TRBJ2-3, with D possibly called TRBD1 or TRBD2 (6 bases each). Germline CDR1 and CDR2: SGHRS and YFSETQ. The CDR3 runs to 18 residues. Trimming took off 4 bases at V and 0 bases at J, with 21 bases between the two ends. The CDR3 sequence is CASSPLMVGGPSTDTQYF. The CDR3 DNA follows: TGCGCCAGCAGCCCCTTGATGGTGGGGGGCCCCAGCACAGATACGCAGTATTTT.

As to this clonotype: This may come from a read error, since a much larger clone is one base off. The gene calls are TRBV7-2 and TRBJ2-2, with TRBD1 identical over 7 bases. V shed 2 bases and J 4 bases; nucleotides not matched to a gene: 10. This CDR3 is 17 amino acids long. Per the germline V gene, CDR1 is SGHTA and CDR2 is FQGNSA. Written as DNA, the CDR3 is TGTGCCAGCAGCTTATCGCCGGGACAGCAAGCCACCGGGGAGCTGTTTTTT. As protein: CASSLSPGQQATGELFF.

The chain carries TRBV7-9 and TRBJ2-7, with D unresolved. Germline CDR1 is SEHNR and CDR2 is FQNEAQ (reference sequence). This CDR3 region has 14 residues. Trimming removed 5 bases at V and 6 bases at J, with 17 bases between. CDR3 nucleotides: TGTGCCAGCAGCCCCACCGTTTCCAACTTCGAGCAGTACTTC. Protein product: CASSPTVSNFEQYF.

This rearrangement joins TRBV6-5 to TRBJ1-2; perhaps TRBD1 as D (5 bases). V was clipped by 4 bases and J by 4 bases, with 16 bases between them. This CDR3 is 15 amino acids long. Germline V lookup: CDR1 MNHEY, CDR2 SVGAGI. CDR3 sequence (DNA): TGTGCCAGCAGTTCGGGGCCAGGGTCTGGCTATGGCTACACCTTC. Its translation: CASSSGPGSGYGYTF.

The sample holds a few counts of this clonotype. The V call is TRBV7-2, the J call TRBJ1-6; D gene unclear. The CDR3 totals 17 residues. Germline loops: CDR1 SGHTA, CDR2 FQGNSA. V was trimmed by 0 bases and J by 5 bases, leaving 14 bases between them. In nucleotides, the CDR3 is TGTGCCAGCAGCTTAGCTGGTAGGGTGGTGGATAATTCACCCCTCCACTTT. Amino acids: CASSLAGRVVDNSPLHF.

The sample holds many counts of this clonotype. This sequence joins TRBV21-1 and TRBJ1-5; the DNA was not compared with TRBD1, the D call given in the table. TRBV21-1 is listed as a pseudogene. The CDR3 is 17 amino acids. The CDR3 nucleotides are TGTGCCAGCAGACGAGGAACAGGGGGCGAAAGGTCTCAGCCCCAGCATTTT. This translates into CASRRGTGGERSQPQHF.